The rows below give T cell receptor beta chains drawn from one sample of a study of CD8 T cells in Susac syndrome. One entry per CDR3 protein, called by TCRdb with MiXCR from the immunoSEQ multiplex PCR reads. Of roughly 120,000 distinct CDR3 sequences listed, around 94% are singletons. Sequencing input: CD4+ T cells from PBMCs. These TCRs come from a human donor in good health. Each CDR3 is given with its conserved first and last residue. Not all rows give a size; the values are once, few, many and, for expanded clones, a class.

clone_size v_call cdr3_aa
NA TRBV29-1 CSVADNEKLFF
NA TRBV20-1 CSARVGLEEKLFF
NA TRBV18 CASSPSGTPQETQYF
NA TRBV6-2/TRBV6-3 CASSYPLLNTEAFF
NA TRBV5-1 CASSRDLGGSSKTQYF
NA TRBV20-1 CSADLAGGPVDTQYF
NA TRBV20-1 CSARYRLAGEDEQYF
NA TRBV7-9 CASSLTRFPYNEQFF
NA TRBV6-2/TRBV6-3 CASSYVGYTGELFF
NA TRBV7-9 CASSLGHVGDTQYF
few TRBV29-1 CSVVSRNTEAFF
NA TRBV7-2 CASSLSTASTDTQYF
NA TRBV20-1 CSASMAKTGNTIYF
NA TRBV18 CASSPLRDLNTEAFF
NA TRBV20-1 CSARDPGGTEAFF
NA TRBV20-1 CSAGVQRAYTGELFF
NA TRBV7-2 CASSPKDRFSGNTIYF
NA TRBV29-1 CSVEAGTRPNEKLFF
once TRBV3-1 CASSPGGSGKVEQFF
NA TRBV6-6 CASSYGVPEAFF